These 21 T cell receptor beta chains were sequenced from one sample in a study of cytomegalovirus exposure and HLA in healthy donors. PCR amplification relied on 60 Vbeta primers (plus 13 Jbeta primers). The assay was immunoSEQ multiplex PCR, and TCRdb's table has in-frame clones only and misses some. The sample holds more than 60,000 clones, about 75% seen once. Sequencing was carried out using PBMCs. The receptor set was obtained from a man between 18 and 29 years old in good health and CMV-seronegative.

This clone was seen more than once but under ten times. This chain connects TRBV6-5 to TRBJ1-3; 9 bases line up with TRBD1. Germline CDR1 is MNHEY and CDR2 is SVGAGI. The CDR3 loop spans 14 amino acids. The V gene end was trimmed by 5 bases and the J gene end by 1 base; junction bases not matched to a gene: 0. CDR3 amino acids: CASSGTGSGNTIYF. The CDR3 nucleotides are TGTGCCAGCAGTGGGACAGGGTCTGGAAACACCATATATTTT.

The V gene is TRBV15, the J gene TRBJ2-5; unclear D gene. The CDR3 runs to 14 residues. Germline V gene sequence: CDR1 LNHNV, CDR2 YYDKDF (reference sequence). V dropped 0 bases and J dropped 5 bases, with 10 bases sitting between them. The DNA of the CDR3 is TGTGCCACCAGCAGAGAAGTGGTAGATGAGACCCAGTACTTC. It translates to CATSREVVDETQYF.

V and J are TRBV5-1 and TRBJ2-5; 13 bases line up with TRBD2. The length of the CDR3 is 18 residues. CDR1 is SGHRS and CDR2 is YFSETQ in the germline V gene. With V trimmed by 0 bases and J by 5 bases, 10 bases remained unmatched. The CDR3 DNA reads TGCGCCAGCAGCTTGGCGACTAGCGGGGGGCCCACTTCCGAGACCCAGTACTTC. Translation: CASSLATSGGPTSETQYF. The full variable domain, rest sourced from reference TRBV5-1 and TRBJ2-5, is KAGVTQTPRYLIKTRGQQVTLSCSPISGHRSVSWYQQTPGQGLQFLFEYFSETQRNKGNFPGRFSGRQFSNSRSEMNVSTLELGDSALYLCASSLATSGGPTSETQYFGPGTRLLVL.

There are a few counts of this clone. The rearrangement links TRBV7-3 to TRBJ2-3; 8 bases are shared with TRBD2. Per germline, CDR1 SGHTA and CDR2 FQGTGA. Unmatched junction bases numbered 7, after V lost 5 bases and J lost 3 bases. The CDR3 is 15 residues long. The CDR3 nucleotides are TGTGCCAGCAGCCGGACGGGGGGGCCGACAGATACGCAGTATTTT. Its translation is CASSRTGGPTDTQYF.

The CDR3 DNA sequence: TGTGCCAGCAGCTGGGGTGGGACAGGGACGCACGAGCAGTACTTC. Its translation: CASSWGGTGTHEQYF. The chain recombines TRBV5-8 with TRBJ2-5; TRBD1 agrees at 9 bases. The last part of the DNA fits TRBJ2-7 better; the J call may be wrong. The CDR3 covers 15 residues. The germline gives CDR1 SGHTS, CDR2 YDEGEE.

This clone was counted only a few times. The chain employs TRBV12-5 and TRBJ2-2, with D perhaps matching TRBD1 (6 bases). The V gene lost 5 bases and the J gene lost 0 bases, with 16 bases spanning the gap. The CDR3 is 17 amino acids. The germline V gene has CDR1 LGHNT and CDR2 FRNRAP. CDR3 protein: CASGASRTVSNTGELFF. For the CDR3, the DNA is TGTGCTAGTGGTGCCTCCCGGACAGTCTCGAACACCGGGGAGCTGTTTTTT.

The chain couples TRBV4-1 to TRBJ2-7; 9 bases map to TRBD1. With 2 bases clipped from V and 1 base from J, the junction kept 6 bases outside the gene matches. The CDR3 has 16 residues. Germline CDR1 reads MGHRA; CDR2 reads YSYEKL. CDR3 sequence reads: CASSQFAGTGSYEQYF. DNA for the CDR3: TGCGCCAGCAGCCAATTTGCTGGGACAGGGTCCTACGAGCAGTACTTC.

The chain uses TRBV10-3 and TRBJ1-2; no firm D call. Germline V lookup: CDR1 ENHRY, CDR2 SYGVKD. CDR3 size: 15 residues. Trimming stripped 0 bases from V and 4 bases from J, with 12 bases between. The CDR3 loop is CAISESGSRIYGYTF. The DNA for the CDR3 is TGTGCCATCAGTGAGTCTGGCAGTCGAATCTATGGCTACACCTTC.

The chain joins TRBV5-1 to TRBJ1-4; D is unclear. V lost 4 bases and J lost 8, with 18 bases in between. Germline V CDR1 and CDR2: SGHRS, YFSETQ. The CDR3 contains 15 residues. The CDR3 loop reads CASSPGGDPGEKLFF. As DNA, the CDR3 is TGCGCCAGCAGCCCCGGCGGCGACCCCGGGGAAAAACTGTTTTTT.

This sequence joins TRBV5-6 and TRBJ1-1, with 7 bases lining up with TRBD1. The V gene's germline CDR1 is SGHDT and CDR2 YYEEEE. The length of the CDR3 is 15 residues. The J segment lost 3 bases and the V segment lost 5 bases, leaving 10 bases of the junction unmatched. The CDR3 sequence: CASSYLDRDDTEAFF. The CDR3, as DNA: TGTGCCAGCAGTTATCTAGACAGGGACGACACTGAAGCTTTCTTT.

This clone has only one observation. The V and J genes are TRBV18 and TRBJ2-4; tentative D call: TRBD2 (6 bases). This CDR3 contains 17 residues. Per the germline V gene, CDR1 is KGHSH and CDR2 is LQKENI. V lost 2 bases to trimming and J lost 3 bases, with 17 bases between them. The CDR3 DNA sequence: TGTGCCAGCTCACCAACGGTCGACGGGGGAGGCAAAAACATTCAGTACTTC. Translating it yields CASSPTVDGGGKNIQYF.

The chain uses TRBV5-1 and TRBJ2-7; the match to TRBD1 covers 7 bases. The V gene's germline CDR1 is SGHRS and CDR2 YFSETQ. The trim removed 3 bases at V and 2 bases at J, leaving 5 bases unmatched. This CDR3 has 14 amino acids. The CDR3 nucleotides read TGCGCCAGCAGCTCGACAGGGACGGCCTACGAGCAGTACTTC. This sequence encodes CASSSTGTAYEQYF.

V usage is TRBV6-5 and J usage is TRBJ2-7; 10 bases are shared with TRBD1. Germline loops: CDR1 MNHEY, CDR2 SVGAGI. This CDR3 contains 15 residues. V shed 6 bases, J shed 4 bases, and the junction held 9 bases outside the gene matches. Here the CDR3 DNA reads TGTGCCAGCAGCCGGACCGGGACAGGGGATTACGAGCAGTACTTC. Translating it yields CASSRTGTGDYEQYF.

V and J are TRBV4-2 and TRBJ2-3; 7 bases match TRBD1. Germline CDR1 LGHNA, CDR2 YNFKEQ. There are 13 residues in the CDR3. Trimming cost V 3 bases and J 4 bases; bases outside gene matches: 1. As DNA, the CDR3 is TGTGCCAGCAGCCACCAGGGGGCAGATACGCAGTATTTT. Protein product: CASSHQGADTQYF.

The rearrangement joins TRBV9 to TRBJ2-1; 11 bases are shared with TRBD2. Germline V gene sequence: CDR1 SGDLS, CDR2 YYNGEE. The CDR3 covers 17 residues. V shed 0 bases and J 3 bases; nucleotides not matched to a gene: 5. CDR3 bases: TGTGCCAGCAGCGTAGCGGTAACTAGCGGGGGCTACAATGAGCAGTTCTTC. This sequence encodes CASSVAVTSGGYNEQFF. Based on the CDR3 plus reference TRBV9 and TRBJ2-1, the full variable domain is DSGVTQTPKHLITATGQRVTLRCSPRSGDLSVYWYQQSLDQGLQFLIQYYNGEERAKGNILERFSAQQFPDLHSELNLSSLELGDSALYFCASSVAVTSGGYNEQFFGPGTRLTVL.

The chain joins TRBV11-2 to TRBJ1-2, with no clear D. CDR1 and CDR2 (germline): SGHAT, FQNNGV. CDR3 length: 13 amino acids. V was clipped by 2 bases and J by 4 bases, with 8 bases between them. The CDR3 region is CASSLRRPYGYTF. Written as DNA, the CDR3 is TGTGCCAGCAGCTTACGCAGGCCCTATGGCTACACCTTC.

V gene TRBV5-6 combines with J gene TRBJ1-5; the D gene is possibly TRBD1 (6 bases). The germline V and J ends were trimmed by 2 bases and 5 bases, with 11 bases remaining between them. The CDR3 runs to 14 residues. Germline V gene sequence: CDR1 SGHDT, CDR2 YYEEEE. DNA for the CDR3: TGTGCCAGCAGCTTTGGGGGGGGGCATCAGCCCCAGCATTTT. Its translation: CASSFGGGHQPQHF.

CDR3: CSAGQDFTYEQYF. The CDR3 DNA sequence: TGCAGCGCTGGACAGGATTTTACCTACGAGCAGTACTTC. This chain connects TRBV29-1 to TRBJ2-7; 7 bases map to TRBD1. The CDR3 sequence is 13 residues long. Trimming took 7 bases from V and 2 from J; bases not matched to a gene: 8. The germline CDR1 and CDR2 sequences are SQVTM and ANQGSEA.

The rearrangement uses TRBV7-9 and TRBJ1-5, with TRBD1 identical over 7 bases. V lost 5 bases, J lost 8 bases, and 9 bases stayed unmatched. This CDR3 has 14 amino acids. From germline, CDR1 is SEHNR and CDR2 FQNEAQ (reference sequence). CDR3 amino acids: CASSREGGSEPQHF. The CDR3 DNA sequence: TGTGCCAGCAGCCGCGAAGGGGGCTCCGAGCCCCAGCATTTT.

J is TRBJ1-3 and V is TRBV7-3; D is uncertain. V dropped 3 bases and J dropped 0 bases, with 9 bases sitting between them. CDR3 size: 15 residues. CDR1 is SGHTA, CDR2 FQGTGA, per germline. The CDR3 reads CASSFMQDSGNTIYF. In nucleotides, the CDR3 is TGTGCCAGCAGCTTTATGCAGGACTCTGGAAACACCATATATTTT.

V usage is TRBV6-6 and J usage is TRBJ1-1; D ambiguous. The CDR3 is made up of 11 amino acids. V was cut by 4 bases and J by 2 bases, with 2 bases left in between. CDR1 is MNHNY and CDR2 is SVGAGI in the germline V gene (reference sequence). CDR3: CASSSNTEAFF. DNA for the CDR3: TGTGCCAGCAGTTCAAACACTGAAGCTTTCTTT.